This T cell receptor (beta chain) emerged from a study of stem cell transplantation in POMP-related autoinflammatory disease. Findings and caveats of the study: In PRAID patients, the number of distinct TRB V-J gene pairings was restricted. In patients with PRAID, every analyzed T-cell subset tended to show lower diversity and higher clonality.

Clones were sequenced by immunoSEQ multiplex PCR, and TCRdb holds only the in-frame ones, with some missing. Among tens of thousands of clones, more than 75% were seen once, and the ten largest hold around 0.66%. V lost 0 bases to trimming and J lost 4 bases, with 7 bases between them. Germline CDR1 and CDR2: SGHRS and YFSETQ. This CDR3 is 14 amino acids long. In the case of this clone: Its antigen is as yet unknown.

This sample comprised CD4+ T cells from PBMCs, obtained after stem cell transplantation. The receptor was derived from a human patient with POMP-related autoinflammation and immune dysregulation (PRAID). These T cells may partly come from the graft donor. The genes are TRBV5-1 and TRBJ2-2; weak D call: TRBD1 (5 bases). Here the CDR3 reads CASSLAQGTGELFF. CDR3 coding DNA: TGCGCCAGCAGCTTGGCGCAGGGCACCGGGGAGCTGTTTTTT. Combining the CDR3 with reference TRBV5-1 and TRBJ2-2 gives the whole variable domain KAGVTQTPRYLIKTRGQQVTLSCSPISGHRSVSWYQQTPGQGLQFLFEYFSETQRNKGNFPGRFSGRQFSNSRSEMNVSTLELGDSALYLCASSLAQGTGELFFGEGSRLTVL.